This entry lists 23 T cell receptor beta chains sequenced from one sample in a study of control samples from healthy donors and cancer patients. The repertoire was sequenced with immunoSEQ multiplex PCR; TCRdb's copy has only in-frame clones and lacks some. This sample has around 90,000 clones, with approximately 81% found just once. Sequenced: blood. All receptors come from a woman in her thirties or forties in good health.

On this clone: Other nucleotide sequences in the sample specify the same CDR3. The genes are TRBV4-3 and TRBJ2-3; 8 bases fit TRBD2. V gave up 1 base and J gave up 1 base; unmatched junction bases: 4. This CDR3 has 16 residues. Looked up from germline, CDR1 is LGHNA and CDR2 is YSLEER. CDR3 sequence reads: CASSQVGRGGTDTQYF. CDR3 coding DNA: TGCGCCAGCAGCCAAGTCGGGAGGGGGGGCACAGATACGCAGTATTTT.

This chain links TRBV2 with TRBJ2-2; the D gene could be TRBD1 or TRBD2 (6 bases each). The CDR3 runs 15 residues. Between the trimmed V and J ends, which lost 7 bases and 5 bases, there was a span of 17 bases. Germline-derived CDR1 and CDR2 are SNHLY and FYNNEI. CDR3 in amino acids: CASTAGGEGTGELFF. The CDR3 nucleotides read TGTGCCAGCACTGCCGGGGGCGAGGGGACCGGGGAGCTGTTTTTT.

This clone has more than one count but fewer than ten. The CDR3 nucleotides read TGTGCCAGTAGGCCCGGGGTCGGGGAGCTGTTTTTT. It yields the protein CASRPGVGELFF. The chain joins TRBV19 to TRBJ2-2, with TRBD2 as a possible D gene (5 bases). Germline V CDR1 and CDR2: LNHDA, SQIVND (reference sequence). This CDR3 is 12 amino acids long. V was cut by 6 bases and J by 7 bases, with 9 bases left in between.

CDR3 loop: CSVEDGSGNTIYF. DNA for the CDR3: TGCAGCGTTGAAGATGGCTCTGGAAACACCATATATTTT. The chain is built from TRBV29-1 and TRBJ1-3; D gene ambiguous. Trimming left V 0 bases short and J 0 bases short, with 3 bases between. The germline CDR1 and CDR2 sequences are SQVTM and ANQGSEA. This CDR3 spans 13 amino acids.

The CDR3 nucleotides are TGTGCCAGCAGCGTGAGGGCGGCTGGTAGTTCACCCCTCCACTTT. It codes for CASSVRAAGSSPLHF. The V and J genes are TRBV9 and TRBJ1-6; D unresolved. This CDR3 is 15 amino acids long. V gave up 2 bases and J gave up 9 bases, with 15 bases separating them. CDR1 is SGDLS and CDR2 is YYNGEE in the germline V gene.

V usage is TRBV15 and J usage is TRBJ1-1; D possibly corresponds to TRBD1 (5 bases). The CDR3 sequence is 16 residues long. Trimming removed 6 bases at V and 6 bases at J, with 23 bases between. Germline V CDR1 and CDR2: LNHNV, YYDKDF (reference sequence). CDR3 DNA: TGTGCCACCAGTAAAGGACGAGGGGAGTGGGGCCCTGAAGCTTTCTTT. Encoded protein: CATSKGRGEWGPEAFF.

The gene calls are TRBV15 and TRBJ1-1; D not certain. V lost 5 bases, J lost 0 bases, and 7 bases lay in between. CDR1 LNHNV and CDR2 YYDKDF come from the germline V gene (reference sequence). The CDR3 runs 13 residues. This CDR3 is CATSHSVNTEAFF. Here the CDR3 DNA reads TGTGCCACCAGCCACTCCGTGAACACTGAAGCTTTCTTT. The variable domain in full, with the rest retrieved from reference TRBV15 and TRBJ1-1, is DAMVIQNPRYQVTQFGKPVTLSCSQTLNHNVMYWYQQKSSQAPKLLFHYYDKDFNNEADTPDNFQSRRPNTSFCFLDIRSPGLGDTAMYLCATSHSVNTEAFFGQGTRLTVV.

The CDR3 spells CASSSMTAADYGYTF. The DNA of the CDR3 is TGCGCCAGCAGCTCGATGACAGCCGCGGACTATGGCTACACCTTC. This chain connects TRBV5-1 to TRBJ1-2, with D maybe TRBD1 (5 bases). The CDR3 covers 15 residues. V lost 3 bases and J 3 bases, leaving 15 bases between the germline ends. Per germline, CDR1 SGHRS and CDR2 YFSETQ. The full variable domain, in which reference TRBV5-1 and TRBJ1-2 provide the parts outside the CDR3, is KAGVTQTPRYLIKTRGQQVTLSCSPISGHRSVSWYQQTPGQGLQFLFEYFSETQRNKGNFPGRFSGRQFSNSRSEMNVSTLELGDSALYLCASSSMTAADYGYTFGSGTRLTVV.

This clone came up a few times. This chain joins TRBV23-1 and TRBJ1-6; D not certain. TRBV23-1 is sorted into the ORF group, with uncertain function. This CDR3 has 13 amino acids. Trimming took off 8 bases at V and 4 bases at J, with 9 bases between the two ends. The CDR3 coding sequence is TGCGCCAGCGGAGGAGTTTATAATTCACCCCTCCACTTT. Translating it yields CASGGVYNSPLHF.

The chain has TRBV2 and TRBJ2-3; TRBD2 might be the D (6 bases). The V gene lost 7 bases and the J gene lost 4 bases, with 12 bases spanning the gap. Germline lookup yields CDR1 SNHLY and CDR2 FYNNEI. This CDR3 has 13 residues. For the CDR3, the DNA is TGTGCCAGCAACGGGGGAGTGCCAGATACGCAGTATTTT. This translates into CASNGGVPDTQYF.

This clone has more than one count but fewer than ten. The rearrangement joins TRBV7-8 to TRBJ2-3; 7 bases align to TRBD1. V dropped 5 bases and J dropped 4; count of bases not matched to a gene: 15. The CDR3 sequence is 17 residues long. Germline V gives CDR1 SGHVS, CDR2 FQNEAQ. The CDR3: CASSLTGGRGYADTQYF. The CDR3 DNA sequence: TGTGCCAGCAGCCTCACAGGTGGCAGGGGGTACGCAGATACGCAGTATTTT. The full variable domain, its missing parts supplied by reference TRBV7-8 and TRBJ2-3, is GAGVSQSPRYKVAKRGQDVALRCDPISGHVSLFWYQQALGQGPEFLTYFQNEAQLDKSGLPSDRFFAERPEGSVSTLKIQRTQQEDSAVYLCASSLTGGRGYADTQYFGPGTRLTVL.

The chain uses TRBV4-3 and TRBJ2-7, with D hard to call. The germline gives CDR1 LGHNA, CDR2 YSLEER. Trimming left V 0 bases short and J 2 bases short, with 11 bases between. This CDR3 has 15 residues. The CDR3, as DNA: TGCGCCAGCAGCCAAGATAGGCAGTTAGCCTACGAGCAGTACTTC. Residues: CASSQDRQLAYEQYF.

The chain carries TRBV5-1 and TRBJ2-1, with TRBD2 as a possible D gene (6 bases). V gave up 0 bases and J gave up 12 bases, with 13 bases separating them. The CDR3 length is 13 residues. Germline CDR1 is SGHRS and CDR2 is YFSETQ. CDR3 sequence: CASSLAGGTLQFF. The DNA for the CDR3 is TGCGCCAGCAGCTTGGCCGGCGGGACCTTGCAGTTCTTC.

The J gene is TRBJ1-5, the V gene TRBV7-3; 7 bases match TRBD1. Per germline, CDR1 SGHTA and CDR2 FQGTGA. CDR3 length: 15 amino acids. J was trimmed by 4 bases and V by 4 bases; bases with no gene match: 7. The DNA for the CDR3 is TGTGCCAGCAGCTCCCCCGGGACAGTGAATCAGCCCCAGCATTTT. Protein product: CASSSPGTVNQPQHF.

The chain employs TRBV4-3 and TRBJ1-6; D ambiguous. Trimming took off 0 bases at V and 7 bases at J, with 10 bases between the two ends. Germline V CDR1 and CDR2: LGHNA, YSLEER. This CDR3 region has 15 residues. CDR3 DNA: TGCGCCAGCAGCCAAGATGCGGGATCGAATTCACCCCTCCACTTT. Translated, it gives CASSQDAGSNSPLHF.

CDR3 residues: CASSNRGRSNEKLFF. CDR3 sequence (DNA): TGTGCCAGCAGCAACAGGGGACGGTCTAATGAAAAACTGTTTTTT. This chain connects TRBV11-1 to TRBJ1-4; 7 positions match TRBD1. Germline-derived CDR1 and CDR2 are SGHAT and FQDESV (reference sequence). This CDR3 is 15 amino acids long. J gave up 3 bases and V 5 bases, and 6 bases lay outside the gene matches.

The CDR3 DNA sequence: TGTGCCAGCAGCTTTCCCCGCCTAGAAGGGGAGCTGTTTTTT. It yields the protein CASSFPRLEGELFF. The chain carries TRBV5-6 and TRBJ2-2; D is uncertain. CDR1 is SGHDT and CDR2 is YYEEEE in the germline V gene. V was shortened by 2 bases and J by 8 bases, with 13 bases between the two germline ends. The CDR3 has 14 residues. Full variable domain (remainder filled in from reference TRBV5-6 and TRBJ2-2): DAGVTQSPTHLIKTRGQQVTLRCSPKSGHDTVSWYQQALGQGPQFIFQYYEEEERQRGNFPDRFSGHQFPNYSSELNVNALLLGDSALYLCASSFPRLEGELFFGEGSRLTVL.

The chain couples TRBV30 to TRBJ1-4; D ambiguous. This CDR3 spans 12 amino acids. CDR1 and CDR2 (germline): GTSNPN, SVGIG (reference sequence). The V end was cut by 2 bases, the J end by 7 bases, with 8 bases between. The CDR3 loop is CAWSPSGEKLFF. CDR3 nucleotide sequence: TGTGCCTGGAGTCCCAGCGGTGAAAAACTGTTTTTT.

This clone was seen more than once but under ten times. This rearrangement joins TRBV6-2 or TRBV6-3 to TRBJ2-1, with 10 bases that match TRBD2. The length of the CDR3 is 19 residues. From germline, CDR1 is MNHEY and CDR2 SVGEGT. V shed 0 bases and J 1 base; nucleotides not matched to a gene: 9. DNA for the CDR3: TGTGCCAGCAGTTACTCCGCTAGCGGGGGCCAGAGGTCCTACAATGAGCAGTTCTTC. Protein sequence: CASSYSASGGQRSYNEQFF.

In its sample, this clone was seen once. DNA of the CDR3: TGTGCCACCAGTCTGGGGGGCGGCAATGAGCAGTTCTTC. Translation: CATSLGGGNEQFF. The rearrangement uses TRBV24-1 and TRBJ2-1; either TRBD1 or TRBD2 may supply D (6 bases each). The CDR3 is made up of 13 amino acids. CDR1 and CDR2 from the germline V gene are KGHDR and SFDVKD. V lost 6 bases and J lost 6, with 11 bases in between.

V gene TRBV15 combines with J gene TRBJ2-7; D may be TRBD1 (6 bases). The V gene's germline CDR1 is LNHNV and CDR2 YYDKDF (reference sequence). CDR3 length: 15 residues. V was cut by 5 bases and J by 0 bases, with 14 bases left in between. CDR3 in DNA: TGTGCCACCAGCGCACAGGGACACCTCTCCTACGAGCAGTACTTC. Residues: CATSAQGHLSYEQYF.

This chain uses TRBV5-6 with TRBJ2-5; TRBD2 matches at 12 bases. V shed 4 bases and J 5 bases; nucleotides not matched to a gene: 6. The CDR3 runs 15 residues. Germline CDR1 SGHDT, CDR2 YYEEEE. CDR3 coding DNA: TGTGCCAGCAGCACACCTAGCGGGGGGGCGGAGACCCAGTACTTC. Protein sequence: CASSTPSGGAETQYF.

J is TRBJ2-5 and V is TRBV3-1 (or the pseudogene TRBV3-2); 9 bases match TRBD1. V trimming: 1 base; J trimming: 5 bases; junction bases outside the gene matches: 14. The germline CDR1 and CDR2 sequences are LGHDT and YNNKEL (reference sequence). The CDR3 loop spans 18 amino acids. CDR3 DNA: TGTGCCAGCAGCCAAGCAATACCGGGACAGGGTGTCTACGAGACCCAGTACTTC. Its translation: CASSQAIPGQGVYETQYF.